This TCR beta chain is drawn from a study of a mutant IDH1 vaccine in newly diagnosed glioma. Study-level background: Of the patients given treatment, approximately 62% were male and around 38% were female, and a mean age of about 40 years was recorded. Those enrolled had earlier been treated with radiotherapy, temozolomide, or both, mostly both.

Time point defined: week 23, last vaccination. Vaccination used 300 ug of mutant IDH1 20-mer peptide per dose, with topical imiquimod. Findings and caveats of the study: It was over 85% of patients that developed vaccine-induced immune responses.

The method was immunoSEQ multiplex PCR; TCRdb's version includes in-frame clones alone and lacks a portion of them. The sample includes approximately 79,000 clones, roughly 85% of them seen just once. As for this clone: The antigen is not known.

The CDR3 totals 14 residues. V shed 1 base and J shed 1 base, with 7 bases lying between them. Germline CDR1 reads MGHRA; CDR2 reads YSYEKL. The source was PBMCs, collected from a glioma patient whose treatment included an IDH1 peptide vaccine. The TCR originated in a woman aged 45 to 65 with glioma. The gene calls are TRBV4-1 and TRBJ2-5; D gene ambiguous. The CDR3: CASSQGLVQETQYF. For the CDR3, the DNA is TGCGCCAGCAGCCAAGGATTGGTCCAAGAGACCCAGTACTTC.